This TCR beta chain stems from a study of shared clonotypes between healthy human individuals. Findings and limits, study-wide: Compared with memory subsets, naive subsets generally had larger estimated richness. It was the non-shared clonotypes that had lower generation probabilities than clonotypes shared by all four donors. Clonotype sharing levels among donors were expected to vary with sequencing depth.

CD45RO-negative cells were positively selected for CCR7, leaving out terminally differentiated effector memory CD45RA+ cells. The data were produced by immunoSEQ multiplex PCR, yet TCRdb's version contains in-frame clones alone and is incomplete. Among around 1.9 million clones, 90% to 95% were seen once, and the ten largest hold more than 1.5%. In regard to this clone: Its antigen is as yet unknown.

The germline gives CDR1 SQVTM, CDR2 ANQGSEA. The CDR3 sequence is 15 residues long. The V segment lost 7 bases and the J segment 2 bases; nucleotides outside the gene matches: 9. The chain couples TRBV29-1 to TRBJ2-1; TRBD1 agrees at 9 bases. The TCR was taken from a man aged 18 to 35 in good health. Some clones in this sample may be carry-over from other donors' samples. The sequenced material came from naive CD8+ T cells from PBMCs. CDR3 protein: CSAADTGGPYNEQFF. The CDR3 DNA reads TGCAGCGCGGCGGACACAGGGGGCCCCTACAATGAGCAGTTCTTC.